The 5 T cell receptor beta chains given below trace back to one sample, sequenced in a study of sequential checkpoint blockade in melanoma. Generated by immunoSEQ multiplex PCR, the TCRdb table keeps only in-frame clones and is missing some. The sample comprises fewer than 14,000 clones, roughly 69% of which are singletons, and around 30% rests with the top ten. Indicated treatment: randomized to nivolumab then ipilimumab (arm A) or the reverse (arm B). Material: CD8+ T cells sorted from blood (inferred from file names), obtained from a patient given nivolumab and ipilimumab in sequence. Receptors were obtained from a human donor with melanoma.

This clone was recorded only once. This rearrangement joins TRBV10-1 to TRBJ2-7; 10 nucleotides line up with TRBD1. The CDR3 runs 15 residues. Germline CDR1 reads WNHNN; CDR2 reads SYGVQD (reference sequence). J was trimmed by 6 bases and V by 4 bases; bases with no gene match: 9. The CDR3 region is CASSGWTGGEAEQYF. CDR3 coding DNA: TGCGCCAGCAGTGGATGGACAGGGGGTGAGGCCGAGCAGTACTTC.

CDR3 coding DNA: TGTGCCAGCAGCGTGCCGGGACAGGGGAACTATGGCTACACCTTC. It translates to CASSVPGQGNYGYTF. The chain has TRBV25-1 and TRBJ1-2; 10 nucleotides align to TRBD1. CDR3 length: 15 residues. The J segment lost 2 bases and the V segment lost 6 bases, leaving 6 bases of the junction unmatched. Germline values: CDR1 MGHDK, CDR2 SYGVNS.

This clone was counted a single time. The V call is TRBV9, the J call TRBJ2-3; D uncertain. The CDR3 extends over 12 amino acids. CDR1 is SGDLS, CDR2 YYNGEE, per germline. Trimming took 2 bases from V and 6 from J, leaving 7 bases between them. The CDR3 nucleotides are TGTGCCAGCAGCGTCGGTACGGATACGCAGTATTTT. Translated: CASSVGTDTQYF.

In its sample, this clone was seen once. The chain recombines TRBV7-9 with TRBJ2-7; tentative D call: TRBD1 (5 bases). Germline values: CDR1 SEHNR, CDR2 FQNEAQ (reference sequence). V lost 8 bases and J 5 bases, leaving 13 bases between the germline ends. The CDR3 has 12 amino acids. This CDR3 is CASGSQGNEQYF. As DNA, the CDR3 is TGTGCCAGCGGATCTCAGGGCAACGAGCAGTACTTC.

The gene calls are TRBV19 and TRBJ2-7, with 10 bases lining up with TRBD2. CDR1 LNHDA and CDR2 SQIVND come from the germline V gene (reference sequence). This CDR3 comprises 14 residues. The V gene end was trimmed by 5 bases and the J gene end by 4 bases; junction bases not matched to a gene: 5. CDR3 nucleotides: TGTGCCAGTAGTCCCGGGACTAGCGTTTACGAGCAGTACTTC. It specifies CASSPGTSVYEQYF.